This is a list of T cell receptor beta chains from one sample in a study of blood T cell repertoires in COVID-19. Profiling relied on immunoSEQ multiplex PCR, and the TCRdb table lists in-frame clones only, not all of them. The table includes about 260,000 clones, approximately 90% detected once. Specimen: PBMCs or T cells enriched from blood (not recorded which). All receptors derive from a man in his fifties who had been exposed to COVID-19. Both conserved end residues are part of each CDR3. A D gene is named only where the DNA matches it firmly. Rows give clone size only sometimes, using once, few, many, or a class for an expanded clone.

j_gene: TRBJ2-3; abundance: -; v_gene: TRBV18; d_gene: -; CDR3nt: TGTGCCAGCTCACGCCACGCCGGGGAAGGAGATACGCAGTATTTT; CDR3aa: CASSRHAGEGDTQYF
j_gene: TRBJ2-1; abundance: -; v_gene: TRBV11-3; d_gene: TRBD2; CDR3nt: TGTGCCAGCAGCTCCGAAGCGACTAGCGGATTAAACAATGAGCAGTTCTTC; CDR3aa: CASSSEATSGLNNEQFF
j_gene: TRBJ2-7; abundance: -; v_gene: TRBV29-1; d_gene: TRBD1; CDR3nt: TGCAGCGTCCGGACAGGGGACTACGAGCAGTACTTC; CDR3aa: CSVRTGDYEQYF
j_gene: TRBJ2-3; abundance: -; v_gene: TRBV3-1/TRBV3-2; d_gene: TRBD2; CDR3nt: TGTGCCAGCAGCCAGTACCGACTAGCGGGCGCGCAGTATTTT; CDR3aa: CASSQYRLAGAQYF
j_gene: TRBJ1-4; abundance: -; v_gene: TRBV7-9; d_gene: TRBD1; CDR3nt: TGTGCCAGCAGCTTAAGGACAGGGCCTGAAAAACTGTTTTTT; CDR3aa: CASSLRTGPEKLFF
j_gene: TRBJ2-3; abundance: -; v_gene: TRBV6-5; d_gene: TRBD2; CDR3nt: TGTGCCAGCAAGCGGGGGGCCAGCACAGATACGCAGTATTTT; CDR3aa: CASKRGASTDTQYF
j_gene: TRBJ2-7; abundance: -; v_gene: TRBV30; d_gene: TRBD1; CDR3nt: TGTGCCTGGAGTCAAACCGGGACAGGGGTCTCCGAGCAGTACTTC; CDR3aa: CAWSQTGTGVSEQYF
j_gene: TRBJ1-2; abundance: once; v_gene: TRBV27; d_gene: -; CDR3nt: TGTGCCAGCAAAATGGGAGGGTTCTCCAACTATGGCTACACCTTC; CDR3aa: CASKMGGFSNYGYTF
j_gene: TRBJ2-7; abundance: -; v_gene: TRBV6-5; d_gene: -; CDR3nt: TGTGCCAGCGGCATCGCTAGCCACGAGCAGTACTTC; CDR3aa: CASGIASHEQYF
j_gene: TRBJ1-2; abundance: -; v_gene: TRBV4-1; d_gene: -; CDR3nt: TGCGCCAGCAGCCCCCGTCGGGGAGGGAACTATGGCTACACCTTC; CDR3aa: CASSPRRGGNYGYTF
j_gene: TRBJ1-2; abundance: once; v_gene: TRBV29-1; d_gene: TRBD1; CDR3nt: TGCAGCGTCGCAGGACAGGGGGGCTCTGGCTACACCTTC; CDR3aa: CSVAGQGGSGYTF
j_gene: TRBJ2-7; abundance: few; v_gene: TRBV29-1; d_gene: -; CDR3nt: TGCAGCGTTGAGGGGGCTAGGGACGAGCAGTACTTC; CDR3aa: CSVEGARDEQYF
j_gene: TRBJ1-2; abundance: once; v_gene: TRBV13; d_gene: -; CDR3nt: TGTGCCAGCAGCTACTACCTACAGGCAAACTATGGCTACACCTTC; CDR3aa: CASSYYLQANYGYTF
j_gene: TRBJ2-1; abundance: -; v_gene: TRBV4-1; d_gene: TRBD2; CDR3nt: TGCGCCAGCAGCCTAACGGGACTAGGGGGTAAGCAGTTCTTC; CDR3aa: CASSLTGLGGKQFF
j_gene: TRBJ1-4; abundance: -; v_gene: TRBV5-6; d_gene: TRBD1; CDR3nt: TGTGCCAGCAGCTATAGACAGGGAGAAAATGAAAAACTGTTTTTT; CDR3aa: CASSYRQGENEKLFF
j_gene: TRBJ1-6; abundance: -; v_gene: TRBV30; d_gene: -; CDR3nt: TGTGCCTGTACGGGAAATTCACCCCTCCACTTT; CDR3aa: CACTGNSPLHF
j_gene: TRBJ2-1; abundance: -; v_gene: TRBV9; d_gene: TRBD2; CDR3nt: TGTGCCAGCAGCGTAGGGTCCCCTAGCGGGAGGGCCCACAATGAGCAGTTCTTC; CDR3aa: CASSVGSPSGRAHNEQFF
j_gene: TRBJ1-5; abundance: -; v_gene: TRBV28; d_gene: -; CDR3nt: TGTGCCAGCAGTTTCACGGGGGGGAGCAATCAGCCCCAGCATTTT; CDR3aa: CASSFTGGSNQPQHF
j_gene: TRBJ2-1; abundance: -; v_gene: TRBV29-1; d_gene: TRBD2; CDR3nt: TGCAGCGTTGGGACTAGCGGGAAACGTGAGCAGTTCTTC; CDR3aa: CSVGTSGKREQFF
j_gene: TRBJ2-5; abundance: -; v_gene: TRBV6-2/TRBV6-3; d_gene: TRBD1; CDR3nt: TGTGCCAGCAGTTCCGGAACCGGGACAGGGGTAGAGACCCAGTACTTC; CDR3aa: CASSSGTGTGVETQYF
j_gene: TRBJ2-1; abundance: -; v_gene: TRBV30; d_gene: -; CDR3nt: TGTGCCTGGAGTTCTCTCAATGAGCAGTTCTTC; CDR3aa: CAWSSLNEQFF
j_gene: TRBJ1-2; abundance: -; v_gene: TRBV24-1; d_gene: TRBD1; CDR3nt: TGTGCCACCAGTGACCCCACAGGGGTTGGCTACACCTTC; CDR3aa: CATSDPTGVGYTF
j_gene: TRBJ2-5; abundance: -; v_gene: TRBV27; d_gene: -; CDR3nt: TGTGCCAGCAGTTTAGGAGGGACTTCTATGGAGACCCAGTACTTC; CDR3aa: CASSLGGTSMETQYF
j_gene: TRBJ2-1; abundance: -; v_gene: TRBV5-8; d_gene: TRBD2; CDR3nt: TGTGCCAGCAGCTTGTGGGGGAGCGGGAGAGACGTCAATGAGCAGTTCTTC; CDR3aa: CASSLWGSGRDVNEQFF
j_gene: TRBJ2-2; abundance: once; v_gene: TRBV6-6; d_gene: TRBD1; CDR3nt: TGTGCCAGCAGTCACAGGGGGAGAAACACCGGGGAGCTGTTTTTT; CDR3aa: CASSHRGRNTGELFF
j_gene: TRBJ2-1; abundance: -; v_gene: TRBV2; d_gene: -; CDR3nt: TGTGCCAGCAGTGAGCGGGACAGCCTCTACAATGAGCAGTTCTTC; CDR3aa: CASSERDSLYNEQFF
j_gene: TRBJ2-1; abundance: -; v_gene: TRBV4-1; d_gene: -; CDR3nt: TGCGCCAGCAGCCTCAGATCGGGTGGGGGCTCTAGCAATGAGCAGTTCTTC; CDR3aa: CASSLRSGGGSSNEQFF
j_gene: TRBJ1-2; abundance: -; v_gene: TRBV25-1; d_gene: -; CDR3nt: TGTGCCAGCAGCCCTTTCCTGGTTAGTGGCTACACCTTC; CDR3aa: CASSPFLVSGYTF
j_gene: TRBJ2-2; abundance: -; v_gene: TRBV19; d_gene: -; CDR3nt: TGTGCCAGTACCCCAACTGACAAGTATAACACCGGGGAGCTGTTTTTT; CDR3aa: CASTPTDKYNTGELFF
j_gene: TRBJ1-6; abundance: -; v_gene: TRBV5-6; d_gene: -; CDR3nt: TGTGCCAGCAGTTCGCCGGCAGGGAACTCCTATAATTCACCCCTCCACTTT; CDR3aa: CASSSPAGNSYNSPLHF
j_gene: TRBJ2-1; abundance: -; v_gene: TRBV10-3; d_gene: -; CDR3nt: TGTGCCATCCTCGACAGATACAATGAGCAGTTCTTC; CDR3aa: CAILDRYNEQFF